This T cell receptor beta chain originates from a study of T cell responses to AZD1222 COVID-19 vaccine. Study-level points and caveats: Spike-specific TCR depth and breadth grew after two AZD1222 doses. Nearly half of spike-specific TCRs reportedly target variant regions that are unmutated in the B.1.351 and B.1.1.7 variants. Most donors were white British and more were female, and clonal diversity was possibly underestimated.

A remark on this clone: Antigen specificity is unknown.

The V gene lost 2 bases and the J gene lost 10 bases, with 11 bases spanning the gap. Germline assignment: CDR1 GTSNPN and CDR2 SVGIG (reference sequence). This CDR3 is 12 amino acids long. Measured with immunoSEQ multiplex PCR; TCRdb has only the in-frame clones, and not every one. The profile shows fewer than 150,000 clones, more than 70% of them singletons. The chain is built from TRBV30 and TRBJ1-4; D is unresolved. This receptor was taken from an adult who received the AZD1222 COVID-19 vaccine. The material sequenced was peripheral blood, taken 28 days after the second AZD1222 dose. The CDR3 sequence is CAWSKPGGKLFF. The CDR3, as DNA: TGTGCCTGGAGTAAACCAGGTGGAAAACTGTTTTTT. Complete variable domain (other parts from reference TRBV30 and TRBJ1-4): SQTIHQWPATLVQPVGSPLSLECTVEGTSNPNLYWYRQAAGRGLQLLFYSVGIGQISSEVPQNLSASRPQDRQFILSSKKLLLSDSGFYLCAWSKPGGKLFFGSGTQLSVL.